Below, 3 T cell receptor beta chains from the same sample are listed, as sequenced in a study of CD8 T cells in ankylosing spondylitis (dated by TCRdb to about 2017). Their specific antigens are unknown. To prepare the library, 5' RACE was applied. Sequencing instrument: Illumina HiSeq 2500. TCRdb reprocessed the public reads (quality trimming at Q25 with fastp, clone calling with MiXCR) and kept in-frame beta chains. One record per CDR3 amino acid sequence lists the most common genes and DNA. The sample table contains 800,000 to 900,000 distinct CDR3 sequences; only one count was recorded for about 11% of them. The ten largest account for approximately 0.5% of the sample. Study-wide findings and limitations: A TCR beta motif made up of eight or nine highly homologous amino acid variants appeared to be characteristic of blood from ankylosing spondylitis patients.

The specimen sequenced was blood, either unsorted or a sorted T cell fraction (not recorded which). Every receptor here comes from a male donor with ankylosing spondylitis.

The genes are TRBV7-6 and TRBJ2-1; TRBD2 matches at 10 bases. This CDR3 contains 17 residues. CDR1 is SGHVS, CDR2 FNYEAQ, per germline. J was trimmed by 0 bases and V by 5 bases; bases with no gene match: 7. CDR3 nucleotide sequence: TGTGCCAGCAGCCCAACTAGCGGGACAAACTCCTACAATGAGCAGTTCTTC. Amino acid sequence: CASSPTSGTNSYNEQFF.

This clonotype showed up just a few times. This chain connects TRBV12-3 or TRBV12-4 to TRBJ1-2; perhaps TRBD1 as D (5 bases). V lost 2 bases and J lost 6, with 16 bases in between. The length of the CDR3 is 15 residues. The CDR3 spells CASSLMGVTSHGYTF. The CDR3 DNA is TGTGCCAGCAGTTTAATGGGGGTTACGAGCCATGGCTACACCTTC.

This clonotype turned up a few times. The chain joins TRBV20-1 to TRBJ1-5, with a possible D match to TRBD1 (6 bases). The V end lost 3 bases, the J end lost 3 bases, and 9 bases lay between the germline ends. CDR1 is DFQATT and CDR2 is SNEGSKA in the germline V gene (reference sequence). The CDR3 runs 13 residues. CDR3 DNA: TGCAGTGCTAGGGCAGGGGTCAATCAGCCCCAGCATTTT. Protein product: CSARAGVNQPQHF.